The clone carrying this T cell receptor beta chain has at least ten counts. Its matching antigen is unknown. This record belongs to a study of neurological immune-mediated disorders. Study-level points and caveats: HTLV-1-associated myelopathy displayed the greatest TCR clonal expansion, and multiple sclerosis exhibited the smallest, lower than that of healthy controls.

This CDR3 comprises 14 residues. Germline trimming cut 6 bases from V and 9 bases from J; bases unmatched to any gene: 8. TCRdb fed the 5' RACE reads into MiXCR, producing one record per CDR3 protein. The sample lists 26,000 or so distinct CDR3 sequences; more than 20% were seen once. Serving as healthy controls were blood bank volunteers based in Maryland, USA. Stored at -80 C, 2 million PBMCs were the source of the unsorted libraries. The receptor's source is an older woman in good health. V and J are TRBV12-3 or TRBV12-4 and TRBJ2-7; 13 bases match TRBD2. The material sequenced was PBMCs. CDR3: CASSPRTSGRAQYF. The CDR3 coding sequence is TGTGCCAGCAGCCCGAGGACTAGCGGGAGAGCGCAGTACTTC.